The clone carrying this T cell receptor beta chain is judged large. TCRdb re-analysed the RT-PCR reads in MiXCR, keeping a single row per CDR3 protein. Here the sample spans about 3,800 distinct CDR3 sequences, 30% to 40% being singletons. Germline lookup yields CDR1 DFQATT and CDR2 SNEGSKA (reference sequence). There are 15 residues in the CDR3. Sequencing was performed on memory CD4+ T cells from salivary gland. The origin of this receptor is a female donor with primary Sjogren's syndrome. The rearrangement uses TRBV20-1 and TRBJ1-2; 8 bases align to TRBD1. This chain's CDR3 is CSATIRDRINYGYTF. CDR3 nucleotide sequence: TGCAGCGCAACCATCAGGGACAGGATTAACTATGGCTACACCTTC.